The 9 T cell receptor beta chains below come from one sample, sequenced in a study of blood T cells in healthy people across ages (dated by TCRdb to between 2014 and 2017). Libraries were constructed by 5' RACE. TCRdb shows the sequencer as Illumina HiSeq 2500. The second PCR ran for about 6 to 11 cycles and used a J-beta primer mix along with a sample-barcoded 5' primer. The public sequencing data were trimmed at Q25 with fastp and processed into clonotypes with MiXCR by TCRdb, which kept only in-frame beta chains. For every CDR3 protein sequence, its rows merge into one entry that carries the most common genes and DNA. A total of 600,000 to 800,000 distinct CDR3 sequences appear in this sample, roughly half of them only once. The ten largest clones add up to roughly 14% of the sample. Material for sequencing was blood. Receptors originate from a woman older than 75 in good health.

As regards this clonotype: This may stem from a read error, because a much larger clone lies one nucleotide away. The chain is built from TRBV2 and TRBJ2-1; TRBD2 agrees at 9 bases. Per germline, CDR1 SNHLY and CDR2 FYNNEI. The CDR3 is 12 residues long. V lost 10 bases and J lost 10; bases outside the gene matches: 8. CDR3 residues: CANALAGSEQFF. The CDR3 DNA follows: TGTGCCAACGCCCTAGCGGGAAGCGAGCAGTTCTTC.

This sequence joins TRBV7-9 and TRBJ2-3; TRBD1 matches at 9 bases. Trimming cost V 5 bases and J 2 bases; bases outside gene matches: 11. Germline lookup yields CDR1 SEHNR and CDR2 FQNEAQ (reference sequence). The CDR3 is 17 amino acids. This chain's CDR3 is CASSSYGTGTHTDTQYF. DNA for the CDR3: TGTGCCAGCAGCAGTTATGGGACAGGGACACACACAGATACGCAGTATTTT.

The gene calls are TRBV10-3 and TRBJ2-1; D gene uncertain. The CDR3 spans 13 residues. V gave up 11 bases and J gave up 0 bases, with 11 bases separating them. Germline loops: CDR1 ENHRY, CDR2 SYGVKD. DNA for the CDR3: TGTGCCGTCAAACCCGACTCCTACAATGAGCAGTTCTTC. Its translation: CAVKPDSYNEQFF.

This clonotype has a handful of counts. The rearrangement joins TRBV7-3 to TRBJ1-1; D might be TRBD1 (5 bases). This CDR3 has 15 amino acids. V dropped 1 base and J dropped 0 bases, with 9 bases sitting between them. CDR1 and CDR2 from the germline V gene are SGHTA and FQGTGA. CDR3: CASSLRGGVNTEAFF. The CDR3 DNA sequence: TGTGCCAGCAGCTTAAGGGGGGGGGTGAACACTGAAGCTTTCTTT.

This clonotype has ten or more counts. The rearrangement joins TRBV27 to TRBJ2-7, with TRBD1 matching over 9 bases. Germline CDR1 MNHEY, CDR2 SMNVEV (reference sequence). Trimming removed 2 bases from V and 4 bases from J; junction bases left unmatched: 12. This CDR3 contains 17 residues. CDR3 in amino acids: CASSLPPGTGRTYEQYF. In DNA form, the CDR3 reads TGTGCCAGCAGTTTACCGCCGGGGACAGGGAGAACGTACGAGCAGTACTTC.

This clonotype was seen only a few times. The chain links TRBV3-1 to TRBJ1-5; D may be TRBD1 (5 bases). CDR3 size: 15 residues. Per germline, CDR1 LGHDT and CDR2 YNNKEL (reference sequence). The ends were cut back, 4 bases at V and 0 bases at J, with 10 bases in the middle. CDR3 nucleotide sequence: TGTGCCAGCAGCCCGGGGGGGGATAGCAATCAGCCCCAGCATTTT. Translated, it gives CASSPGGDSNQPQHF.

The gene calls are TRBV11-2 and TRBJ2-1; the match to TRBD1 covers 9 bases. V trimming: 5 bases; J trimming: 7 bases; junction bases outside the gene matches: 6. The CDR3 sequence is 14 residues long. Germline V CDR1 and CDR2: SGHAT, FQNNGV. CDR3 region: CASSPRDRDNEQFF. The CDR3 region has the DNA TGTGCCAGCAGCCCTCGGGACAGGGATAATGAGCAGTTCTTC.

This clonotype was detected a few times. The V call is TRBV5-1, the J call TRBJ2-1, with D unresolved. Per the germline V gene, CDR1 is SGHRS and CDR2 is YFSETQ. Trimming removed 0 bases from V and 8 bases from J, with 9 bases in between. The CDR3 length is 13 residues. As DNA, the CDR3 is TGCGCCAGCAGCTTGGCCCTTATGGATGAGCAGTTCTTC. The encoded protein is CASSLALMDEQFF.

This clonotype was observed many times. This rearrangement joins TRBV7-9 to TRBJ2-7; D is possibly TRBD1 (6 bases). The V gene lost 4 bases and the J gene lost 1 base, with 17 bases spanning the gap. The CDR3 has 16 residues. Germline loops: CDR1 SEHNR, CDR2 FQNEAQ (reference sequence). This chain's CDR3 is CASSSGQLTSSYEQYF. The CDR3 coding sequence is TGTGCCAGCAGCTCGGGACAACTAACCTCATCCTACGAGCAGTACTTC.